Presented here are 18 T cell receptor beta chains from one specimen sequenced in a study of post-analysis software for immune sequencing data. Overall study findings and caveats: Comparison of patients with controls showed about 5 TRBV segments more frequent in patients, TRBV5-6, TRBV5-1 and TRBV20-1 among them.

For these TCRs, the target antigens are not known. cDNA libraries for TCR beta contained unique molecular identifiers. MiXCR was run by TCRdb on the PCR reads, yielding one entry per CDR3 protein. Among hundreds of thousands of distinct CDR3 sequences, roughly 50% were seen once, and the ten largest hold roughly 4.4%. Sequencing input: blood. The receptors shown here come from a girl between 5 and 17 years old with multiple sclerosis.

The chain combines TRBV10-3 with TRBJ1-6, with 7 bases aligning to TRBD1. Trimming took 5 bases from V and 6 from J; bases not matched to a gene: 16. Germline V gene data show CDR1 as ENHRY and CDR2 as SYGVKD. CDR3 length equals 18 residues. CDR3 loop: CAISQMLTGTASNSPLHF. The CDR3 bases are TGTGCCATCAGTCAGATGCTCACCGGGACAGCCTCTAATTCACCCCTCCACTTT.

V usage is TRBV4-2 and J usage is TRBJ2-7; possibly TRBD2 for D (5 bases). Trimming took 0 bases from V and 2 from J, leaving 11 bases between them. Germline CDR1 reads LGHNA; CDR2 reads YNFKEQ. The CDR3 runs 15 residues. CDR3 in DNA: TGTGCCAGCAGCCAAGAGGCTAGCCCTGCCTACGAGCAGTACTTC. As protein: CASSQEASPAYEQYF.

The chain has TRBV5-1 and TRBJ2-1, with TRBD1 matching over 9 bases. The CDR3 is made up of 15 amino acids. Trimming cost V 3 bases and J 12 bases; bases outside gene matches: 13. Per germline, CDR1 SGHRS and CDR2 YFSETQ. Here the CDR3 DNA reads TGCGCCAGCAGCTGGGGGACAGGGCCTCTGGATGGGCAGTTCTTC. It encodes CASSWGTGPLDGQFF.

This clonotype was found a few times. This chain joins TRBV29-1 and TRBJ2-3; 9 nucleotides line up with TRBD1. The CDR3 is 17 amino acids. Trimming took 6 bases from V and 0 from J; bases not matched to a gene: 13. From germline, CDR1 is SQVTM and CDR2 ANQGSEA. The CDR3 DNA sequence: TGCAGCGTGGGGACCGAGACAGGGGGACCTAGCACAGATACGCAGTATTTT. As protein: CSVGTETGGPSTDTQYF.

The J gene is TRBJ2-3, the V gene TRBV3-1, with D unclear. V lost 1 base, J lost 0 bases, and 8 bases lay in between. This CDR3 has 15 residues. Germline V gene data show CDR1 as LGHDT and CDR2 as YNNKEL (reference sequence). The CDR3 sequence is CASSQGVPSTDTQYF. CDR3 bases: TGTGCCAGCAGCCAAGGCGTTCCTAGCACAGATACGCAGTATTTT.

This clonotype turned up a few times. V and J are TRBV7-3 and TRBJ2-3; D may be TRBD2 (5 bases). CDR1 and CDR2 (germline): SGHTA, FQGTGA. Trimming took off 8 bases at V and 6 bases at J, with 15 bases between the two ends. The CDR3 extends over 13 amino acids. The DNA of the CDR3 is TGTGCCAGCGGTAATTCGGGGTCGGATACGCAGTATTTT. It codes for CASGNSGSDTQYF.

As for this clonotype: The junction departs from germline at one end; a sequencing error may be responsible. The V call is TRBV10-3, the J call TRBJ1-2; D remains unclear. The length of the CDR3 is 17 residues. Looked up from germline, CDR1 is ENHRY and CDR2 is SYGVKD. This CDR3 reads CAIRSESAARINYGHTF. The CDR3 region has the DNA TGTGCCATTCGCAGCGAATCGGCCGCCCGGATTAACTATGGCCACACCTTC.

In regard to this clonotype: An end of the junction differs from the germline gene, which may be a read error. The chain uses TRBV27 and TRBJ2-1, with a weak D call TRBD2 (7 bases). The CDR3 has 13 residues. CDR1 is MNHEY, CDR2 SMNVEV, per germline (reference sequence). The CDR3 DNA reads TGTGCCAGCAGTTCCCGGCTCGGGGGGCCTGGGGTCTTC. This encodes CASSSRLGGPGVF.

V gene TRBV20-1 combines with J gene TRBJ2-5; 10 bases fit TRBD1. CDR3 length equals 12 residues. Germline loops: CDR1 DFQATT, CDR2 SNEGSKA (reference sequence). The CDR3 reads CSGQGGLETQYF. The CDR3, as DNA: TGCAGCGGACAGGGGGGTTTGGAGACCCAGTACTTC.

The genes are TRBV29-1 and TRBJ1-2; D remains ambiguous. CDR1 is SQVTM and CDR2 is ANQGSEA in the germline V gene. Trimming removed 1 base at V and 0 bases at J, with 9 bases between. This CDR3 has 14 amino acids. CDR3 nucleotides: TGCAGCGTTGAAGGGCTGCTAGCTAACTATGGCTACACCTTC. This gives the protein CSVEGLLANYGYTF.

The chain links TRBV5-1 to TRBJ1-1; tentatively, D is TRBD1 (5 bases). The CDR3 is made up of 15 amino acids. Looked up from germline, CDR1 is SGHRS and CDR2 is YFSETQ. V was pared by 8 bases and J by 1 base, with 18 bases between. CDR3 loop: CASTNSGGTNTEAFF. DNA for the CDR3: TGCGCCAGTACCAATTCTGGGGGAACGAACACTGAAGCTTTCTTT. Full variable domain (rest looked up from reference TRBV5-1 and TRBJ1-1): KAGVTQTPRYLIKTRGQQVTLSCSPISGHRSVSWYQQTPGQGLQFLFEYFSETQRNKGNFPGRFSGRQFSNSRSEMNVSTLELGDSALYLCASTNSGGTNTEAFFGQGTRLTVV.

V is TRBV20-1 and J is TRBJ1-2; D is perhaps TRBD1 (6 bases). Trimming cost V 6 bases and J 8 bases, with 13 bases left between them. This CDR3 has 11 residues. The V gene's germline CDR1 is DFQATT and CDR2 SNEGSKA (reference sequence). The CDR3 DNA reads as TGCAGTGCGCCCAGAGGGGGAGGCTACACCTTC. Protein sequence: CSAPRGGGYTF.

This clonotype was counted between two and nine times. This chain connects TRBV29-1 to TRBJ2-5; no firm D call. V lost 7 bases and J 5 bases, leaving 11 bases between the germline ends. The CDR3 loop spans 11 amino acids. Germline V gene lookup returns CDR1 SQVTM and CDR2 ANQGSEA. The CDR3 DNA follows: TGCAGCGCCGGACCTAGGGAGACCCAGTACTTC. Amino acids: CSAGPRETQYF.

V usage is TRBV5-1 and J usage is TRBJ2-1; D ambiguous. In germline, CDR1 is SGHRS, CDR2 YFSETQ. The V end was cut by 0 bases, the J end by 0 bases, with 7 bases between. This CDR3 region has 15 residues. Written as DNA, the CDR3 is TGCGCCAGCAGCTTGGGCGTTCGCTCCTACAATGAGCAGTTCTTC. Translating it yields CASSLGVRSYNEQFF.

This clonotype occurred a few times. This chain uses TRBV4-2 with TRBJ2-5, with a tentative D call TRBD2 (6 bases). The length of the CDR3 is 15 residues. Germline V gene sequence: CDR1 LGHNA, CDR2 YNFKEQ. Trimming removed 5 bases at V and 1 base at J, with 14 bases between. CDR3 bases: TGTGCCAGCAGCATCCGGGACTCCGTCCAAGAGACCCAGTACTTC. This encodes CASSIRDSVQETQYF.

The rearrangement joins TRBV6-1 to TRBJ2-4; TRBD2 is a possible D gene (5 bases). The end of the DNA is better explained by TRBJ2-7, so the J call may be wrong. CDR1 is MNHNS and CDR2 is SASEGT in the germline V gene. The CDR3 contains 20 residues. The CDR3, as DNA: TGTGCCAGCAGCCTACACTCCTCCGGGAATCCATTCGGGTCGCCCTACGAGCAGTACTTC. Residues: CASSLHSSGNPFGSPYEQYF.

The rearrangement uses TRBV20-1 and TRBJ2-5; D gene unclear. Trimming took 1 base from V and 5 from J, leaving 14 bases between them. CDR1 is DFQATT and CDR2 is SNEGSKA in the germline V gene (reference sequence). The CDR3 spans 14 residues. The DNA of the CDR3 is TGCAGTGCTAGAGGCAAGACTCGGATGGAGACCCAGTACTTC. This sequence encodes CSARGKTRMETQYF.

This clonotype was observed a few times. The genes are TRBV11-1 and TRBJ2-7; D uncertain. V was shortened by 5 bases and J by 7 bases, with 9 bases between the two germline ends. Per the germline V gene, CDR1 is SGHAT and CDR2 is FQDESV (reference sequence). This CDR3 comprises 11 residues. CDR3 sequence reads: CASSPEREQYF. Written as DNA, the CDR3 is TGTGCCAGCAGCCCCGAAAGGGAGCAGTACTTC.